Presented here are 20 T cell receptor beta chains from one specimen sequenced in a study of T-cell memory formation after mild COVID-19. TCRdb fed the 5' RACE reads into MiXCR, producing one record per CDR3 protein. Of fewer than 650,000 distinct CDR3 sequences in the sample, 20% to 25% are singletons; the top ten hold around 9.2%. Sequencing was carried out using PBMCs or a T cell subset sorted from them (not recorded which). These receptors came from an adult woman who had mild COVID-19 (a few samples of this study predate the infection). Cell type and time point are not known.

The V gene is TRBV7-2, the J gene TRBJ1-2; D unclear. The germline CDR1 and CDR2 sequences are SGHTA and FQGNSA. With 1 base removed from V and 3 bases from J, the gap between germline ends came to 12 bases. This CDR3 has 15 amino acids. The CDR3 DNA follows: TGTGCCAGCAGCTTAGTGCGGGGTGCGGACTATGGCTACACCTTC. Amino acid sequence: CASSLVRGADYGYTF. The whole variable domain, filled in from reference TRBV7-2 and TRBJ1-2, reads GAGVSQSPSNKVTEKGKDVELRCDPISGHTALYWYRQSLGQGLEFLIYFQGNSAPDKSGLPSDRFSAERTGGSVSTLTIQRTQQEDSAVYLCASSLVRGADYGYTFGSGTRLTVV.

The rearrangement uses TRBV5-1 and TRBJ2-7, with TRBD1 matching 8 bases. The germline gives CDR1 SGHRS, CDR2 YFSETQ. J gave up 2 bases and V 4 bases, and 5 bases lay outside the gene matches. The CDR3 is 14 residues long. Here the CDR3 reads CASSGWTGPYEQYF. The CDR3 nucleotides are TGCGCCAGCAGCGGATGGACAGGGCCCTACGAGCAGTACTTC.

This clonotype has a count of ten or more. CDR3 amino acids: CASSSGQGRETQYF. CDR3 nucleotide sequence: TGCGCCAGCAGCTCCGGGCAGGGGAGAGAGACCCAGTACTTC. The chain links TRBV5-1 to TRBJ2-5, with TRBD1 as a possible D gene (6 bases). This CDR3 region has 14 residues. The germline V gene has CDR1 SGHRS and CDR2 YFSETQ. Trimming removed 3 bases at V and 4 bases at J, with 13 bases between.

This clonotype occurred a few times. The chain has TRBV7-9 and TRBJ2-7, with D perhaps matching TRBD2 (5 bases). CDR3 length: 16 residues. Trimming took off 0 bases at V and 2 bases at J, with 14 bases between the two ends. Per germline, CDR1 SEHNR and CDR2 FQNEAQ (reference sequence). The CDR3 region is CASSLAPSDGAYEQYF. The CDR3 nucleotides are TGTGCCAGCAGCTTAGCCCCCTCGGACGGGGCCTACGAGCAGTACTTC. Based on the CDR3 plus reference TRBV7-9 and TRBJ2-7, the full variable domain is DTGVSQNPRHKITKRGQNVTFRCDPISEHNRLYWYRQTLGQGPEFLTYFQNEAQLEKSRLLSDRFSAERPKGSFSTLEIQRTEQGDSAMYLCASSLAPSDGAYEQYFGPGTRLTVT.

The table lists this clonotype with many counts. The rearrangement uses TRBV12-3 or TRBV12-4 and TRBJ2-1; 8 positions match TRBD2. The V and J ends lost 8 bases and 5 bases, in that order; junction bases with no gene match: 14. The CDR3 has 16 residues. Here the CDR3 reads CASAGSGGGFNNEQFF. The CDR3 DNA reads as TGTGCCAGCGCTGGGTCGGGCGGGGGGTTTAACAATGAGCAGTTCTTC.

This clonotype was found a few times. One junction end disagrees with the germline gene, perhaps due to a read error. This chain joins TRBV30 and TRBJ2-5; the D gene is possibly TRBD1 (6 bases). The CDR3 length is 17 residues. Germline CDR1 reads GTSNPN; CDR2 reads SVGIG (reference sequence). The CDR3: CALGDKTPSWTEEPQYF. CDR3 nucleotide sequence: TGTGCCCTCGGGGACAAGACACCTTCTTGGACCGAAGAGCCCCAGTACTTC.

The chain joins TRBV20-1 to TRBJ1-4, with 7 bases that match TRBD1. In germline, CDR1 is DFQATT, CDR2 SNEGSKA (reference sequence). The length of the CDR3 is 15 residues. The ends lost 5 bases at V and 0 bases at J; junction bases unmatched: 6. CDR3 sequence reads: CSALRQGATNEKLFF. The CDR3 DNA sequence: TGCAGTGCTTTAAGACAGGGTGCAACTAATGAAAAACTGTTTTTT.

This clonotype was seen a handful of times. The chain is built from TRBV6-5 and TRBJ1-3, with unresolved D. With 5 bases removed from V and 0 bases from J, the gap between germline ends came to 11 bases. CDR3 size: 15 residues. In germline, CDR1 is MNHEY, CDR2 SVGAGI. The CDR3 sequence is CASSMTASSGNTIYF. CDR3 sequence (DNA): TGTGCCAGCAGTATGACGGCTAGCTCTGGAAACACCATATATTTT.

J is TRBJ2-3 and V is TRBV7-2; 9 bases fit TRBD1. Germline values: CDR1 SGHTA, CDR2 FQGNSA. The CDR3 runs 15 residues. The J segment lost 4 bases and the V segment lost 1 base, leaving 3 bases of the junction unmatched. The CDR3 DNA follows: TGTGCCAGCAGCTTAGGGGACAGGGAGGCAGATACGCAGTATTTT. Its translation: CASSLGDREADTQYF.

The V call is TRBV29-1, the J call TRBJ2-3, with TRBD2 matching over 8 bases. The junction had 7 bases not matched to a gene; V was cut back by 0 bases and J by 5 bases. This CDR3 contains 15 residues. CDR1 and CDR2 (germline): SQVTM, ANQGSEA. The CDR3 spells CSVEDYGGAGDTQYF. CDR3 sequence (DNA): TGCAGCGTTGAAGATTACGGGGGGGCCGGAGATACGCAGTATTTT.

This clonotype has just one count. The rearrangement joins TRBV16 to TRBJ1-2; TRBD1 agrees at 7 bases. V was pared by 2 bases and J by 0 bases, with 3 bases of the junction left unmatched. The CDR3 is 15 amino acids. Germline V lookup: CDR1 KGHSY, CDR2 FQNENV. The DNA of the CDR3 is TGTGCCAGCAGCCAAGGGGACAGAGCTAACTATGGCTACACCTTC. It yields the protein CASSQGDRANYGYTF. Drawing the rest from reference TRBV16 and TRBJ1-2, the complete variable domain is GEEVAQTPKHLVRGEGQKAKLYCAPIKGHSYVFWYQQVLKNEFKFLISFQNENVFDETGMPKERFSAKCLPNSPCSLEIQATKLEDSAVYFCASSQGDRANYGYTFGSGTRLTVV.

This sequence joins TRBV7-9 and TRBJ1-2; D unclear. There are 15 residues in the CDR3. Germline values: CDR1 SEHNR, CDR2 FQNEAQ (reference sequence). V shed 1 base and J shed 1 base, with 10 bases lying between them. CDR3 amino acids: CASSLGMGINYGYTF. Here the CDR3 DNA reads TGTGCCAGCAGCTTAGGGATGGGCATTAACTATGGCTACACCTTC.

This clonotype was observed a few times. At one boundary the junction diverges from the germline segment, which might be a read error. The J gene is TRBJ2-4, the V gene TRBV12-3 or TRBV12-4, with D perhaps given as TRBD1 or TRBD2 (5 bases each). The CDR3 is made up of 12 amino acids. The CDR3 sequence: CASSFSSSGQIF. CDR3 DNA sequence: TGTGCCAGCAGTTTTTCATCCTCGGGGCAGATCTTC.

This rearrangement joins TRBV3-1 to TRBJ1-1; possible D gene TRBD1, 5 bases. CDR1 LGHDT and CDR2 YNNKEL come from the germline V gene (reference sequence). The CDR3 has 14 amino acids. V lost 4 bases to trimming and J lost 1 base, with 10 bases between them. The CDR3 bases are TGTGCCAGCAGCCCCCCCGGGGGGAACACTGAAGCTTTCTTT. The encoded protein is CASSPPGGNTEAFF.

The chain has TRBV11-2 and TRBJ1-1, with D possibly being TRBD1 (5 bases). Trimming removed 1 base from V and 8 bases from J, with 8 bases in between. This CDR3 is 12 amino acids long. The germline gives CDR1 SGHAT, CDR2 FQNNGV. The CDR3: CASSLGRGEAFF. The CDR3 coding sequence is TGTGCCAGCAGCTTAGGACGGGGGGAAGCTTTCTTT. The variable domain in full, with the rest retrieved from reference TRBV11-2 and TRBJ1-1, is EAGVAQSPRYKIIEKRQSVAFWCNPISGHATLYWYQQILGQGPKLLIQFQNNGVVDDSQLPKDRFSAERLKGVDSTLKIQPAKLEDSAVYLCASSLGRGEAFFGQGTRLTVV.

This clonotype was seen many times. The chain links TRBV30 to TRBJ1-2; 8 bases map to TRBD1. CDR3 size: 14 residues. CDR1 is GTSNPN, CDR2 SVGIG, per germline (reference sequence). J lost 8 bases, V lost 2 bases, and 10 bases had no gene match. The CDR3 here is CAWSTGTGKEGYTF. The CDR3 coding sequence is TGTGCCTGGAGTACCGGGACAGGCAAGGAGGGCTACACCTTC.

This clonotype was seen ten or more times. The chain is built from TRBV29-1 and TRBJ2-3; tentative D call: TRBD2 (6 bases). The CDR3 has 13 amino acids. Germline lookup yields CDR1 SQVTM and CDR2 ANQGSEA. V was trimmed by 6 bases and J by 2 bases, leaving 12 bases between them. CDR3: CSVVGGATDTQYF. The CDR3 DNA reads as TGCAGCGTCGTAGGAGGGGCCACAGATACGCAGTATTTT.

In this sample, this clonotype turned up a few times. The J gene is TRBJ1-4, the V gene TRBV27; D is uncertain. Germline loops: CDR1 MNHEY, CDR2 SMNVEV (reference sequence). The CDR3 is 13 amino acids. Trimming took 6 bases from V and 8 from J, leaving 13 bases between them. The CDR3 DNA reads TGTGCCAGCAGAGGGTGGAGGGTGGAAAAACTGTTTTTT. Encoded protein: CASRGWRVEKLFF.

The V call is TRBV6-6, the J call TRBJ1-5; 9 nucleotides align to TRBD1. CDR3 size: 15 residues. V dropped 6 bases and J dropped 2; count of bases not matched to a gene: 5. CDR1 and CDR2 from the germline V gene are MNHNY and SVGAGI (reference sequence). The CDR3 DNA sequence: TGTGCCAGCAGCTGGGACAGGGAGGGCAATCAGCCCCAGCATTTT. As protein: CASSWDREGNQPQHF.

CDR3 sequence (DNA): TGTGCCAGTAGTATGGGGACAGGGGTTAACTATGGCTACACCTTC. Protein: CASSMGTGVNYGYTF. The chain uses TRBV19 and TRBJ1-2, with 10 bases matching TRBD1. The CDR3 is made up of 15 amino acids. V shed 3 bases and J 1 base; nucleotides not matched to a gene: 2. CDR1 LNHDA and CDR2 SQIVND come from the germline V gene (reference sequence). Using reference TRBV19 and TRBJ1-2 for the parts outside the CDR3, the full variable domain is DGGITQSPKYLFRKEGQNVTLSCEQNLNHDAMYWYRQDPGQGLRLIYYSQIVNDFQKGDIAEGYSVSREKKESFPLTVTSAQKNPTAFYLCASSMGTGVNYGYTFGSGTRLTVV.